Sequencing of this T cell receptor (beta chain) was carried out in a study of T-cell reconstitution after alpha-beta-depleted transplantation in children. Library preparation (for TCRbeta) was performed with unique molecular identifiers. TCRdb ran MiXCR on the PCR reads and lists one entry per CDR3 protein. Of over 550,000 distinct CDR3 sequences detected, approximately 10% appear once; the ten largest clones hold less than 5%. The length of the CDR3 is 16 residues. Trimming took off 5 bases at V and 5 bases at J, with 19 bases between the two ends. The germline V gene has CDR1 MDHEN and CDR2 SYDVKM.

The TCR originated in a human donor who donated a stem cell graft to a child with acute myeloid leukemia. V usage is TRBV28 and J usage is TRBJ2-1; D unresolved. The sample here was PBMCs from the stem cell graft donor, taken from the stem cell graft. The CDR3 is CASSNPVREVHNEQFF. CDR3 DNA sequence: TGTGCCAGCAGTAACCCGGTCCGAGAGGTCCACAATGAGCAGTTCTTC.